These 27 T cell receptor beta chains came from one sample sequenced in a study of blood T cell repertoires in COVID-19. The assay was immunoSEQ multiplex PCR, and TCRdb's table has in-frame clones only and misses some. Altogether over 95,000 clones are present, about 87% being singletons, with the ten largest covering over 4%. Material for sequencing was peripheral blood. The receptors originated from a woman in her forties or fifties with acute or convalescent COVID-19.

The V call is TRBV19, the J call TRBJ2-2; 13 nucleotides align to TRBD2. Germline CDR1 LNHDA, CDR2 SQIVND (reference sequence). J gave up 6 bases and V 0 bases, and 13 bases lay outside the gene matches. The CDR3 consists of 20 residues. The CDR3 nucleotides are TGTGCCAGTAGTATAGATCGTAAAACTAGCGGGGGGGCTAGGCCCGGGGAGCTGTTTTTT. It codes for CASSIDRKTSGGARPGELFF.

The CDR3 coding sequence is TGTGCCAGCAGCTTAGCACAGGGTCAGCCCCAGCATTTT. Its protein product is CASSLAQGQPQHF. The chain is built from TRBV7-2 and TRBJ1-5; tentative D call: TRBD1 (6 bases). The CDR3 sequence is 13 residues long. Between the trimmed V and J ends, which lost 0 bases and 6 bases, there was a span of 6 bases. Germline CDR1 reads SGHTA; CDR2 reads FQGNSA.

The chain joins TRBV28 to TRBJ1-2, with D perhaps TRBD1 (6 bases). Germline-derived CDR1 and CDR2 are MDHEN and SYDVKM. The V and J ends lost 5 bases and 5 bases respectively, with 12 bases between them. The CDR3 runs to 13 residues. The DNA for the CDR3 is TGTGCCAGCAGTGGGGGGGCACCGTATGGCTACACCTTC. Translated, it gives CASSGGAPYGYTF.

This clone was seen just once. The chain's CDR3 is CASVKEASPGSSYEQYF. The CDR3 DNA reads as TGTGCCAGCGTCAAGGAGGCTTCGCCTGGGAGCTCCTACGAGCAGTACTTC. The rearrangement links TRBV21-1 to TRBJ2-7; the table assigns TRBD2, which was not confirmed against the DNA. TRBV21-1 is noted as a pseudogene. The CDR3 is 17 residues long.

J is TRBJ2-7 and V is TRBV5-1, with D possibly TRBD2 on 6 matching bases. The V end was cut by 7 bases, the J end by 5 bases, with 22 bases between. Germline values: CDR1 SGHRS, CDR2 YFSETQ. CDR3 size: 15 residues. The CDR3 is CASGVSGVHLHEQYF. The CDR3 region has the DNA TGCGCCAGCGGCGTCTCGGGGGTACATCTGCACGAGCAGTACTTC.

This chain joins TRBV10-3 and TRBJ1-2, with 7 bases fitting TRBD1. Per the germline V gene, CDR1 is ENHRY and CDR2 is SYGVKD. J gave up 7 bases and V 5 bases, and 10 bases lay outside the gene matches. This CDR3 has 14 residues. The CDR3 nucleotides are TGTGCCATCAGTCCTTTGGACAGGAGATCTGGCTACACCTTC. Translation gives CAISPLDRRSGYTF.

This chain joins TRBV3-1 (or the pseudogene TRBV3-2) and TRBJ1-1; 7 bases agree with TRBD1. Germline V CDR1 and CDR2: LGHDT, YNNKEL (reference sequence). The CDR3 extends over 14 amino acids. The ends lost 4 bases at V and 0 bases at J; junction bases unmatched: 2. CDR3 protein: CASSPTGLNTEAFF. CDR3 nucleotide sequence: TGTGCCAGCAGCCCGACAGGGCTGAACACTGAAGCTTTCTTT.

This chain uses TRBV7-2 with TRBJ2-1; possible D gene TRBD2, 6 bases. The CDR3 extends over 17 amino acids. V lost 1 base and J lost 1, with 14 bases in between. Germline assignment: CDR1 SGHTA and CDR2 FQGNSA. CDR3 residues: CASSLEGSGFSYNEQFF. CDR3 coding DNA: TGTGCCAGCAGCTTAGAAGGTAGCGGTTTTTCCTACAATGAGCAGTTCTTC.

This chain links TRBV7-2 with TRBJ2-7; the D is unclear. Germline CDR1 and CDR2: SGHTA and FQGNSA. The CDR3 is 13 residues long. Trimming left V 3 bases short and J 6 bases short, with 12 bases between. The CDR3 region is CASSFGLLFEQYF. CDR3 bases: TGTGCCAGCAGCTTCGGTTTGTTGTTCGAGCAGTACTTC.

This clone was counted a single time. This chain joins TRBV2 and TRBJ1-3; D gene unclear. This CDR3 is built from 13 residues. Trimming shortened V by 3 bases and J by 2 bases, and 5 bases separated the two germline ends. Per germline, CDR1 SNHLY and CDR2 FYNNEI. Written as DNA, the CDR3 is TGTGCCAGCAGTGATGTCACTGGAAACACCATATATTTT. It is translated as CASSDVTGNTIYF.

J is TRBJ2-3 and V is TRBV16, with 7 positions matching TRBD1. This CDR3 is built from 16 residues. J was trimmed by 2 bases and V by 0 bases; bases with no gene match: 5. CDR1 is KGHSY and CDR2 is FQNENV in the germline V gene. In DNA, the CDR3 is TGTGCCAGCAGCCAATCTTCCAGGGGGATCACAGATACGCAGTATTTT. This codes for CASSQSSRGITDTQYF. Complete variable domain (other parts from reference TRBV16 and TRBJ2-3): GEEVAQTPKHLVRGEGQKAKLYCAPIKGHSYVFWYQQVLKNEFKFLISFQNENVFDETGMPKERFSAKCLPNSPCSLEIQATKLEDSAVYFCASSQSSRGITDTQYFGPGTRLTVL.

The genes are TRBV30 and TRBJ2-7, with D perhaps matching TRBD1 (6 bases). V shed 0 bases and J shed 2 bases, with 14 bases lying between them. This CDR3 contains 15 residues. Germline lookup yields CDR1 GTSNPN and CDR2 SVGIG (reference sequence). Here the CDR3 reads CAWSVRSGVPYEQYF. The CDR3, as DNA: TGTGCCTGGAGTGTAAGGTCAGGGGTTCCCTACGAGCAGTACTTC. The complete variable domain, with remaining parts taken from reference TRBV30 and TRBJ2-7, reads SQTIHQWPATLVQPVGSPLSLECTVEGTSNPNLYWYRQAAGRGLQLLFYSVGIGQISSEVPQNLSASRPQDRQFILSSKKLLLSDSGFYLCAWSVRSGVPYEQYFGPGTRLTVT.

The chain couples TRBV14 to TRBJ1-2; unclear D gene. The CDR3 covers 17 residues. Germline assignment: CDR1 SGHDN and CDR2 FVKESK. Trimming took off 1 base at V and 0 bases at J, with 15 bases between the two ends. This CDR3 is CASSQVGQTNTNYGYTF. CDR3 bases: TGTGCCAGCAGCCAAGTGGGCCAGACCAACACTAACTATGGCTACACCTTC.

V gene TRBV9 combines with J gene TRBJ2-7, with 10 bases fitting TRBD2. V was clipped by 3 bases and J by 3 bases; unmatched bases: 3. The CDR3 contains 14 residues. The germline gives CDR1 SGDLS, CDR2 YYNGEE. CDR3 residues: CASSETSGFYEQYF. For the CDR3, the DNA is TGTGCCAGCAGCGAGACTAGCGGGTTCTACGAGCAGTACTTC.

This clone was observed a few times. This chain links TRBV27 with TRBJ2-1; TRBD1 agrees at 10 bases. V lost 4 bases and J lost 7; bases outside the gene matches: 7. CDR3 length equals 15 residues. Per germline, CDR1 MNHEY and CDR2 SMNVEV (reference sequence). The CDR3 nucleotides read TGTGCCAGCAGTTCTCCGGGACAGGGGAGGAATGAGCAGTTCTTC. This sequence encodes CASSSPGQGRNEQFF.

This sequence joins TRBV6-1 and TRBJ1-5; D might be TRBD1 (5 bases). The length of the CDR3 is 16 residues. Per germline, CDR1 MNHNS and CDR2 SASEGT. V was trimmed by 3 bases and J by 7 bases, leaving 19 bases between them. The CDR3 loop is CASSEITGSVGQPQHF. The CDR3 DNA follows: TGTGCCAGCAGTGAGATTACAGGTTCAGTGGGGCAGCCCCAGCATTTT.

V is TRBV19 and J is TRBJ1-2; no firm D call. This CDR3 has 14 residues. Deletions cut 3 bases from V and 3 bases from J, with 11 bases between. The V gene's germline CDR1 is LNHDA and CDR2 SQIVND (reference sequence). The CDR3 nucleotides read TGTGCCAGTAGTATCCGTACTGGAGACTATGGCTACACCTTC. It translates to CASSIRTGDYGYTF. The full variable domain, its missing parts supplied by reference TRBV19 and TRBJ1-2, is DGGITQSPKYLFRKEGQNVTLSCEQNLNHDAMYWYRQDPGQGLRLIYYSQIVNDFQKGDIAEGYSVSREKKESFPLTVTSAQKNPTAFYLCASSIRTGDYGYTFGSGTRLTVV.

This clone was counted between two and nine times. The CDR3 DNA reads TGTGCCACCTCTACCATGGGGGCCAAAGATACGCAGTATTTT. Its protein product is CATSTMGAKDTQYF. V usage is TRBV27 and J usage is TRBJ2-3; D is possibly TRBD1 (6 bases). The CDR3 sequence is 14 residues long. Looked up from germline, CDR1 is MNHEY and CDR2 is SMNVEV (reference sequence). The V gene lost 10 bases and the J gene lost 5 bases, with 19 bases spanning the gap.

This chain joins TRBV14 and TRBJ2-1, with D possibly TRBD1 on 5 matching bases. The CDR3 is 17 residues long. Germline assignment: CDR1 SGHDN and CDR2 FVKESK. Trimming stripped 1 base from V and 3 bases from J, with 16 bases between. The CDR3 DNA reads TGTGCCAGCAGCCAAGGCAAAGTCCCCAGGGACTACAATGAGCAGTTCTTC. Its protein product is CASSQGKVPRDYNEQFF.

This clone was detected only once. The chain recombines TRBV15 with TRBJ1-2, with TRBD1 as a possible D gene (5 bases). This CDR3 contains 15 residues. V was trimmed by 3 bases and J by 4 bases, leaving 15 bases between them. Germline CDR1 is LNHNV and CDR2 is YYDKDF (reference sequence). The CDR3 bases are TGTGCCACCAGCAGGACGACGTCGGGACTCTATGGCTACACCTTC. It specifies CATSRTTSGLYGYTF.

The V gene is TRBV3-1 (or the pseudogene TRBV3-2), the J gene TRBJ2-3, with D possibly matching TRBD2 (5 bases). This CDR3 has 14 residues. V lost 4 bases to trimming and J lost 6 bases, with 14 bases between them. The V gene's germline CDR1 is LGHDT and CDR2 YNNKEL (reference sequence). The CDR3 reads CASSPTVRVDTQYF. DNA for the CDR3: TGTGCCAGCAGCCCCACGGTGAGGGTGGATACGCAGTATTTT.

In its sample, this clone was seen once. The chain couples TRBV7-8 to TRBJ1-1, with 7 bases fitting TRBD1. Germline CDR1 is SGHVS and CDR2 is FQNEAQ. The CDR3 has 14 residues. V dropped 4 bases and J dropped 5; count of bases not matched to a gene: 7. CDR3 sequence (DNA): TGTGCCAGCAGCTCCCAGGGCAGGGGGACTGAAGCTTTCTTT. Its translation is CASSSQGRGTEAFF.

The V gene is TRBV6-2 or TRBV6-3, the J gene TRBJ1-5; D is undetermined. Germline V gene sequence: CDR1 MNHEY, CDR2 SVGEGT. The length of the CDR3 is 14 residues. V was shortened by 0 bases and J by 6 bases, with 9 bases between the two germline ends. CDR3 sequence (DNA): TGTGCCAGCAGTTACTCAGGGAGAGGTCAGCCCCAGCATTTT. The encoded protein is CASSYSGRGQPQHF.

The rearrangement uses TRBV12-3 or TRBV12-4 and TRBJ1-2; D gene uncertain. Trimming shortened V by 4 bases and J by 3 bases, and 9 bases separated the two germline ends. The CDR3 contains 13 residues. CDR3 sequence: CASSSTPYYGYTF. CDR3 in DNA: TGTGCCAGCAGTTCTACGCCTTACTATGGCTACACCTTC.

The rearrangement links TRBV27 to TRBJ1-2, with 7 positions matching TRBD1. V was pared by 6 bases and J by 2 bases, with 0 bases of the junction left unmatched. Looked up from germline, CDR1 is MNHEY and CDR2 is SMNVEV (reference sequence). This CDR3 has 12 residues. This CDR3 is CASRGQNYGYTF. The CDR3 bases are TGTGCCAGCAGGGGACAGAACTATGGCTACACCTTC.

CDR3 nucleotide sequence: TGCAGCGTTGAGAGGACTGCATCCTACAATGAGCAGTTCTTC. It codes for CSVERTASYNEQFF. V usage is TRBV29-1 and J usage is TRBJ2-1, with a tentative D call TRBD2 (5 bases). CDR3 length equals 14 residues. Germline-derived CDR1 and CDR2 are SQVTM and ANQGSEA. Trimming pared 3 bases from V and 1 base from J, leaving 10 bases between.

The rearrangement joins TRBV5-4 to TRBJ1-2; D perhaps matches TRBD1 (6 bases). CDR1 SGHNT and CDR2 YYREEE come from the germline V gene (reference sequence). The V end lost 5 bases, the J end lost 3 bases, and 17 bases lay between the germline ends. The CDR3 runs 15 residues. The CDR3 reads CASSQNPWTDYGYTF. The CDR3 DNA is TGTGCCAGCAGTCAGAACCCCTGGACAGACTATGGCTACACCTTC.